This T cell receptor beta chain was captured in a study of T cells in narcolepsy. Overall study context: Donors had narcolepsy type 1 or type 2, or were healthy controls.

This clone appeared a few times. Its matching antigen is unknown. This CDR3 contains 16 residues. The V and J ends lost 3 bases and 0 bases respectively, with 14 bases between them. CDR1 LNHDA and CDR2 SQIVND come from the germline V gene (reference sequence). General observations from the study: Reportedly, autoreactive clonotypes were serially detected in patients' blood but not controls'. No autoreactive T cell clone sequences appeared in some memory CD4+ repertoires. Same-patient CSF and blood CD4+ T cell clonotypes included HCRT-specific and TRIB2-specific autoreactive ones.

Some clones are missing from TCRdb's copy, which holds only in-frame ones; the method was immunoSEQ multiplex PCR. In the table there are about 27,000 clones, around 79% of which are singletons. This TCR derives from a human donor in good health. The sequenced sample consisted of memory (CD45RA-) CD4+ T cells from blood. The chain uses TRBV19 and TRBJ1-1; D remains ambiguous. The CDR3 nucleotides are TGTGCCAGTAGTATGAGGCCCTCTGGGGTGAACACTGAAGCTTTCTTT. It codes for CASSMRPSGVNTEAFF.